These 19 T cell receptor beta chains were all obtained from the same sample, sequenced in a study of vaccination effects on CD4 cells after COVID-19 (dated by TCRdb to 2021 to 2024). To identify antigen-specific CD4+ T cell clonotypes by their expansion, the ViraFEST assay first stimulated PBMC with viral peptide pools and then applied TCR sequencing. After less than 13 days of culture, CD4+ T cells were isolated with the EasySep CD4+ T cell isolation kit. Their recognized antigens are unknown. Libraries were prepared through the immunoSEQ multiplex PCR assay. The table was pulled from immuneACCESS by TCRdb, which kept in-frame rearrangements only. Such tables lose some clones; where checked, under half of the loss comes from unresolved V genes, and the rest has no known cause. The sample table lists 8,500 to 13,000 clones, 65% to 75% of them with a count of one. Around 24% of the sample is taken by the ten largest.

The sample here was CD4+ T cells from PBMCs cultured with HCoV-229E spike peptides, taken before COVID-19 vaccination. This sample's cell subset or site label indicates: HCoV-229E spike overlapping peptide pool stimulation. The source of these receptors is a human donor who received a COVID-19 vaccine.

The V call is TRBV5-6, the J call TRBJ2-4; tentatively, D is TRBD2 (6 bases). Germline CDR1 reads SGHDT; CDR2 reads YYEEEE. V dropped 0 bases and J dropped 0 bases, with 13 bases sitting between them. The CDR3 loop spans 17 amino acids. CDR3 bases: TGTGCCAGCAGCTTGGATGGTTGGGGACTAGCCAAAAACATTCAGTACTTC. Protein sequence: CASSLDGWGLAKNIQYF.

The rearrangement joins TRBV2 to TRBJ2-7; D not resolved. The CDR3 is made up of 11 amino acids. V was shortened by 9 bases and J by 2 bases, with 8 bases between the two germline ends. Looked up from germline, CDR1 is SNHLY and CDR2 is FYNNEI. The CDR3 is CASFWAYEQYF. The CDR3 DNA reads TGTGCCAGTTTTTGGGCCTACGAGCAGTACTTC.

This clone has a single count. The chain employs TRBV18 and TRBJ1-2, with D possibly TRBD1 on 6 matching bases. V lost 1 base, J lost 4 bases, and 10 bases lay in between. This CDR3 has 14 residues. CDR1 is KGHSH and CDR2 is LQKENI in the germline V gene. Here the CDR3 DNA reads TGTGCCAGCTCACCACGGGGGCCCGGCTATGGCTACACCTTC. It is translated as CASSPRGPGYGYTF. The whole variable domain, remainder taken from reference TRBV18 and TRBJ1-2, is NAGVMQNPRHLVRRRGQEARLRCSPMKGHSHVYWYRQLPEEGLKFMVYLQKENIIDESGMPKERFSAEFPKEGPSILRIQQVVRGDSAAYFCASSPRGPGYGYTFGSGTRLTVV.

The genes are TRBV6-2 or TRBV6-3 and TRBJ2-5; TRBD2 might be the D (5 bases). V lost 5 bases, J lost 5 bases, and 9 bases lay in between. The CDR3 has 12 amino acids. CDR1 MNHEY and CDR2 SVGEGT come from the germline V gene. CDR3 region: CASSPSGETQYF. CDR3 DNA: TGTGCCAGCAGTCCCTCGGGGGAGACCCAGTACTTC.

This clone has only one observation. This chain links TRBV30 with TRBJ1-4; D might be TRBD1 (5 bases). Germline CDR1 is GTSNPN and CDR2 is SVGIG (reference sequence). The CDR3 consists of 14 residues. The ends were cut back, 2 bases at V and 1 base at J, with 8 bases in the middle. The DNA for the CDR3 is TGTGCCTGGAGTTCTAGGGGAACTAATGAAAAACTGTTTTTT. This encodes CAWSSRGTNEKLFF.

By proportion, this clone is hyperexpanded. The chain employs TRBV7-2 and TRBJ1-5; the D is unclear. V gave up 4 bases and J gave up 4 bases, with 8 bases separating them. CDR1 is SGHTA and CDR2 is FQGNSA in the germline V gene. The CDR3 consists of 13 residues. Here the CDR3 reads CASSSDLNQPQHF. The CDR3 region has the DNA TGTGCCAGCAGCTCGGATCTGAATCAGCCCCAGCATTTT.

The genes are TRBV3-1 (or the pseudogene TRBV3-2) and TRBJ1-6, with 7 positions matching TRBD1. Germline V gives CDR1 LGHDT, CDR2 YNNKEL (reference sequence). J gave up 9 bases and V 0 bases, and 8 bases lay outside the gene matches. The CDR3 sequence is 16 residues long. CDR3 nucleotides: TGTGCCAGCAGCCAAGATCAGGGGGGGGTTCCTTCACCCCTCCACTTT. It yields the protein CASSQDQGGVPSPLHF.

This chain joins TRBV7-8 and TRBJ2-1; the D is unclear. Germline CDR1 SGHVS, CDR2 FQNEAQ. The V end was cut by 5 bases, the J end by 0 bases, with 14 bases between. This CDR3 comprises 16 residues. The CDR3 loop reads CASSLPYWVSYNEQFF. The CDR3 region has the DNA TGTGCCAGCAGCCTCCCCTACTGGGTCTCCTACAATGAGCAGTTCTTC.

This chain uses TRBV11-3 with TRBJ2-1; 15 bases map to TRBD2. V lost 1 base to trimming and J lost 5 bases; unmatched junction nucleotides: 12. In germline, CDR1 is SGHNT, CDR2 YENEEA. This CDR3 is built from 20 residues. In nucleotides, the CDR3 is TGTGCCAGCAGCTTAGTAGGCTCGGGACTAGCGGGAGGTCTCCACAATGAGCAGTTCTTC. It is translated as CASSLVGSGLAGGLHNEQFF.

The CDR3 loop reads CASSGTDEKLFF. CDR3 bases: TGTGCCAGCAGCGGGACAGATGAAAAACTGTTTTTT. The chain couples TRBV3-1 (or the pseudogene TRBV3-2) to TRBJ1-4; 7 nucleotides line up with TRBD1. V lost 5 bases to trimming and J lost 6 bases; unmatched junction nucleotides: 0. Germline assignment: CDR1 LGHDT and CDR2 YNNKEL (reference sequence). The length of the CDR3 is 12 residues.

J is TRBJ2-4 and V is TRBV3-1 (or the pseudogene TRBV3-2); 7 bases are shared with TRBD1. V shed 1 base and J 0 bases; nucleotides not matched to a gene: 18. Germline V CDR1 and CDR2: LGHDT, YNNKEL (reference sequence). CDR3 size: 21 residues. The CDR3: CASSQGQGDAMPILAKNIQYF. CDR3 in DNA: TGTGCCAGCAGCCAAGGACAGGGTGACGCCATGCCAATTCTAGCCAAAAACATTCAGTACTTC.

This clone occurred a few times. The V call is TRBV30, the J call TRBJ1-2; D is uncertain. Trimming stripped 0 bases from V and 4 bases from J, with 9 bases between. Germline V CDR1 and CDR2: GTSNPN, SVGIG (reference sequence). The length of the CDR3 is 13 residues. CDR3 in amino acids: CAWSVSGLYGYTF. As DNA, the CDR3 is TGTGCCTGGAGTGTATCGGGCCTCTATGGCTACACCTTC.

This clone is termed medium-sized. V and J are TRBV5-4 and TRBJ2-1; unclear D gene. The V end lost 0 bases, the J end lost 6 bases, and 13 bases lay between the germline ends. Germline-derived CDR1 and CDR2 are SGHNT and YYREEE (reference sequence). The length of the CDR3 is 15 residues. This CDR3 reads CASSLGVHLGNEQFF. In DNA form, the CDR3 reads TGTGCCAGCAGCTTGGGGGTACACTTGGGCAATGAGCAGTTCTTC.

This clone was seen only once. The gene calls are TRBV5-1 and TRBJ2-1, with 16 bases matching TRBD2. The V segment lost 4 bases and the J segment 6 bases; nucleotides outside the gene matches: 7. The CDR3 consists of 17 residues. From germline, CDR1 is SGHRS and CDR2 YFSETQ. The CDR3 DNA sequence: TGCGCCAGCAGCCCGGGGACTAGCGGGAGGGTGGGCAATGAGCAGTTCTTC. Translating it yields CASSPGTSGRVGNEQFF.

J is TRBJ2-6 and V is TRBV19, with D possibly being TRBD1 (5 bases). CDR1 is LNHDA and CDR2 is SQIVND in the germline V gene (reference sequence). The CDR3 runs to 20 residues. The V and J ends lost 3 bases and 0 bases respectively, with 21 bases between them. The chain's CDR3 is CASSIRSPSAGRSGANVLTF. CDR3 nucleotides: TGTGCCAGTAGTATTAGGTCCCCATCGGCAGGGCGCTCTGGGGCCAACGTCCTGACTTTC.

The genes are TRBV20-1 and TRBJ2-7; 10 bases match TRBD1. Germline V CDR1 and CDR2: DFQATT, SNEGSKA (reference sequence). The length of the CDR3 is 16 residues. The junction had 8 bases not matched to a gene; V was cut back by 3 bases and J by 0 bases. In nucleotides, the CDR3 is TGCAGTGCTAGTACTTTCGGGACAGGGGTCTCCTACGAGCAGTACTTC. As protein: CSASTFGTGVSYEQYF.

The chain links TRBV3-1 (or the pseudogene TRBV3-2) to TRBJ2-7, with 7 positions matching TRBD1. The CDR3 is 15 amino acids. The V gene end was trimmed by 6 bases and the J gene end by 3 bases; junction bases not matched to a gene: 11. Germline CDR1 is LGHDT and CDR2 is YNNKEL (reference sequence). The CDR3 protein is CASSYEPTGVYEQYF. The CDR3 DNA follows: TGTGCCAGCAGTTATGAACCTACAGGGGTCTACGAGCAGTACTTC.

The chain has TRBV7-2 and TRBJ2-5, with 7 bases lining up with TRBD1. This CDR3 comprises 13 residues. The germline CDR1 and CDR2 sequences are SGHTA and FQGNSA. The ends lost 4 bases at V and 5 bases at J; junction bases unmatched: 4. CDR3 loop: CASSWGQPETQYF. As DNA, the CDR3 is TGTGCCAGCAGCTGGGGACAGCCGGAGACCCAGTACTTC.

This chain uses TRBV6-5 with TRBJ2-7, with 7 bases lining up with TRBD2. This CDR3 spans 14 amino acids. CDR1 is MNHEY, CDR2 SVGAGI, per germline. Trimming cost V 8 bases and J 2 bases; bases outside gene matches: 9. The CDR3 loop is CASCASGVAYEQYF. CDR3 nucleotide sequence: TGTGCCAGCTGCGCCAGCGGGGTTGCCTACGAGCAGTACTTC.